This T cell receptor beta chain was sequenced in a study of T cell repertoires in cytomegalovirus infection. There are many counts of this clonotype. The CDR3 extends over 13 amino acids. Germline CDR1 and CDR2: LGHNA and YNFKEQ. Trimming cost V 0 bases and J 6 bases, with 6 bases left between them. TCRdb independently ran MiXCR on the reads; one entry per CDR3 protein. Here the sample spans around 530,000 distinct CDR3 sequences, approximately 15% being singletons. The chain employs TRBV4-2 and TRBJ2-1, with no clear D. This clonotype was obtained from a human donor in good health (CMV status not recorded). Some clones in this sample may be carry-over from other donors' samples. The sequencing sample was made of CD8+ T cells from PBMCs. This CDR3 reads CASSQERGNEQFF. The CDR3 DNA reads as TGTGCCAGCAGCCAAGAACGCGGCAATGAGCAGTTCTTC.